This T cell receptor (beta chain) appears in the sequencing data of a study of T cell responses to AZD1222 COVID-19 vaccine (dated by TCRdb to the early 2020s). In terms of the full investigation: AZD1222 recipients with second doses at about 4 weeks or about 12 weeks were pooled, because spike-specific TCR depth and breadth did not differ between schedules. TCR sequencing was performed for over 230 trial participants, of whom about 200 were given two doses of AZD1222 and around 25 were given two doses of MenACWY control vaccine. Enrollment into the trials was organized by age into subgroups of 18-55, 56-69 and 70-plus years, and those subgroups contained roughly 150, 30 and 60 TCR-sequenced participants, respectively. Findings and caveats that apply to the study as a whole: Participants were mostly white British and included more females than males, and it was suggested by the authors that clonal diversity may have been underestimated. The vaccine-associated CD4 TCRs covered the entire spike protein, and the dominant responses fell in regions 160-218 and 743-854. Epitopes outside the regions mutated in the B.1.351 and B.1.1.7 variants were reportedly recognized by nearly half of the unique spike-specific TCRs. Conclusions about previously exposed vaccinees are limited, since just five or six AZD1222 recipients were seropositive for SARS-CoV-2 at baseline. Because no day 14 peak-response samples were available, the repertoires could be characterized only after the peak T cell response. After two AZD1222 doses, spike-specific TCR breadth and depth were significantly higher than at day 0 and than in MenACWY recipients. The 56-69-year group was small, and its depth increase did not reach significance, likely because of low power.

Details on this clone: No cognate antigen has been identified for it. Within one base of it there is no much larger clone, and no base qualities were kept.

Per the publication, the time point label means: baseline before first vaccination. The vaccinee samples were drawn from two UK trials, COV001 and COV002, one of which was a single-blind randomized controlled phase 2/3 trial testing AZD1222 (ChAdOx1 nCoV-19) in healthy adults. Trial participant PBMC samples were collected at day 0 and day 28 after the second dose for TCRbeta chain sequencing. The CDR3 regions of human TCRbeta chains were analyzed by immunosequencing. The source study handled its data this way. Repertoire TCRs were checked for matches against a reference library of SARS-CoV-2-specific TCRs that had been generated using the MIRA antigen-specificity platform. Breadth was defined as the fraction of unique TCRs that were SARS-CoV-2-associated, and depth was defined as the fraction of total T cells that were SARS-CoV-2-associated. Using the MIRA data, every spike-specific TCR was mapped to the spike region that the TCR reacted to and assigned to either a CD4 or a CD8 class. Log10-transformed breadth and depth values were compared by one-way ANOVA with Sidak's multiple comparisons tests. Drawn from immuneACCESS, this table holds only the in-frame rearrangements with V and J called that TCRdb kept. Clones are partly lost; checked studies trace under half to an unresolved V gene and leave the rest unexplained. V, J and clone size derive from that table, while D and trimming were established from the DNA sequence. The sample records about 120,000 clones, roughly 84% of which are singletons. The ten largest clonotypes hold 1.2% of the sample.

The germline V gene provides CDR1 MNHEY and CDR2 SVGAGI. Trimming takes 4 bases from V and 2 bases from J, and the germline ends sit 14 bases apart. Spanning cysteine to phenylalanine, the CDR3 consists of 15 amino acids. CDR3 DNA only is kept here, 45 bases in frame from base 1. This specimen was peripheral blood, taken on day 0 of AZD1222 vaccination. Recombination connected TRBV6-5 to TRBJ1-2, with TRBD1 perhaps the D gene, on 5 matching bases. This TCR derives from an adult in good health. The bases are TGTGCCAGCAGTTTCGATGGACATCCAAACTATGGCTACACCTTC. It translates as CASSFDGHPNYGYTF.